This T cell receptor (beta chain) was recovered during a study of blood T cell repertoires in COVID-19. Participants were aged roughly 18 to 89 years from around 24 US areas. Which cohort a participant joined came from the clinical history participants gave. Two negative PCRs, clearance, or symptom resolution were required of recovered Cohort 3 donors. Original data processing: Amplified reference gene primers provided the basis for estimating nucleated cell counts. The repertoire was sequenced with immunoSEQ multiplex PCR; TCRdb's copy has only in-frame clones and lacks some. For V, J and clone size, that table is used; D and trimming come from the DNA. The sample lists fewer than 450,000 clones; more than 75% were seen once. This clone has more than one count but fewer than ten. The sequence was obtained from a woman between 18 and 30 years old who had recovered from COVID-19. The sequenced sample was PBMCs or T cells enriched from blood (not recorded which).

As DNA, the CDR3 is TGTGCCAGTAGTAGGGCGGACAGGTCAACGTCCAGTTGGGTTGAGCAGTTCTTC. Translating gives CASSRADRSTSSWVEQFF. The V and J genes are TRBV19 and TRBJ2-1, with 7 nucleotides matching TRBD1. The V gene end was trimmed by 4 bases and the J gene end by 9 bases; junction bases not matched to a gene: 21. CDR3 length: 18 amino acids. CDR1 is LNHDA, CDR2 SQIVND, per germline (reference sequence).